These 16 T cell receptor beta chains originate from one sample sequenced in a study of cytomegalovirus exposure and HLA in healthy donors. PCR was performed using 60 Vbeta and 13 Jbeta primers. Assay used: immunoSEQ multiplex PCR; TCRdb lists only in-frame clones, some missing. The table shows some 110,000 clones, with around 75% occurring only once. Sequenced: PBMCs. These receptors originate from a man aged 35 to 55 in good health and CMV-seronegative.

The chain carries TRBV7-9 and TRBJ1-5; tentatively, D is TRBD1 (5 bases). The CDR3 contains 14 residues. The V gene's germline CDR1 is SEHNR and CDR2 FQNEAQ (reference sequence). The V and J ends lost 11 bases and 0 bases respectively, with 14 bases between them. The CDR3 loop is CAPEDIPSNQPQHF. The CDR3 DNA follows: TGTGCCCCAGAGGACATCCCTAGCAATCAGCCCCAGCATTTT.

The chain uses TRBV15 and TRBJ1-2; D is uncertain. The CDR3 is made up of 15 amino acids. Germline V gene data show CDR1 as LNHNV and CDR2 as YYDKDF (reference sequence). The V gene lost 0 bases and the J gene lost 0 bases, with 8 bases spanning the gap. CDR3 amino acids: CATSRERGANYGYTF. The DNA for the CDR3 is TGTGCCACCAGCAGAGAACGGGGAGCTAACTATGGCTACACCTTC.

The chain links TRBV11-2 to TRBJ2-7; D not resolved. This CDR3 region has 13 residues. The germline gives CDR1 SGHAT, CDR2 FQNNGV. Trimming left V 5 bases short and J 5 bases short, with 13 bases between. The CDR3 DNA is TGTGCCAGCAGCCCTTCGGGTGGCCACGAGCAGTACTTC. Its translation is CASSPSGGHEQYF.

Only one count was recorded for this clone. The chain carries TRBV7-9 and TRBJ1-2; weak D call: TRBD1 (6 bases). The CDR3 length is 12 residues. V lost 2 bases, J lost 8 bases, and 9 bases lay in between. Germline V gene sequence: CDR1 SEHNR, CDR2 FQNEAQ (reference sequence). The CDR3 DNA sequence: TGTGCCAGCAGCTTACCCAGGGGCGGCTACACCTTC. This sequence encodes CASSLPRGGYTF.

V and J are TRBV5-1 and TRBJ2-1; 9 bases match TRBD1. This CDR3 is 18 amino acids long. Trimming removed 0 bases from V and 0 bases from J; junction bases left unmatched: 7. Germline-derived CDR1 and CDR2 are SGHRS and YFSETQ. CDR3 nucleotides: TGCGCCAGCAGCTTGGCCACAGGGACAGGGAGCTCCTACAATGAGCAGTTCTTC. It translates to CASSLATGTGSSYNEQFF.

This chain links TRBV7-9 with TRBJ1-1; no definite D call. Per germline, CDR1 SEHNR and CDR2 FQNEAQ (reference sequence). The CDR3 loop spans 11 amino acids. Deletions cut 5 bases from V and 8 bases from J, with 9 bases between. The CDR3 nucleotides read TGTGCCAGCAGCCTAGGAGGGGAAGCTTTCTTT. Residues: CASSLGGEAFF.

In DNA form, the CDR3 reads TGTGCCAGCAGCCAGGGGCAAGAGACCCAGTACTTC. Translated, it gives CASSQGQETQYF. This sequence joins TRBV9 and TRBJ2-5, with D perhaps matching TRBD1 (6 bases). The germline V gene encodes CDR1 SGDLS and CDR2 YYNGEE. V was cut by 4 bases and J by 2 bases, with 6 bases left in between. This CDR3 comprises 12 residues.

The gene calls are TRBV5-6 and TRBJ2-3; 9 bases align to TRBD2. The CDR3 contains 18 residues. CDR1 and CDR2 from the germline V gene are SGHDT and YYEEEE. V gave up 2 bases and J gave up 0 bases; unmatched junction bases: 10. The CDR3 DNA sequence: TGTGCCAGCAGCTTCACGGGACTAGCCGGAGAAAGCACAGATACGCAGTATTTT. It yields the protein CASSFTGLAGESTDTQYF.

This chain links TRBV5-6 with TRBJ1-1; 7 nucleotides line up with TRBD1. The CDR3 consists of 14 residues. The ends lost 2 bases at V and 2 bases at J; junction bases unmatched: 3. CDR1 and CDR2 from the germline V gene are SGHDT and YYEEEE. CDR3 coding DNA: TGTGCCAGCAGCTTTAGACAGGGTAACACTGAAGCTTTCTTT. This codes for CASSFRQGNTEAFF.

This clone was recorded a few times. The chain carries TRBV10-2 and TRBJ2-2; 9 bases fit TRBD2. Germline V CDR1 and CDR2: WSHSY, SAAADI. This CDR3 is built from 15 residues. J gave up 6 bases and V 0 bases, and 2 bases lay outside the gene matches. CDR3 DNA sequence: TGCGCCAGCAGTGAGTCTGGCGGGGGGGCCGGGGAGCTGTTTTTT. It yields the protein CASSESGGGAGELFF.

The gene calls are TRBV9 and TRBJ1-2; 9 bases align to TRBD1. V lost 5 bases to trimming and J lost 7 bases; unmatched junction nucleotides: 18. The CDR3 totals 17 residues. Germline V lookup: CDR1 SGDLS, CDR2 YYNGEE. CDR3: CASSSFSGQGIGGGYTF. CDR3 DNA sequence: TGTGCCAGCAGTTCGTTTTCGGGACAGGGCATTGGTGGTGGCTACACCTTC.

The V call is TRBV9, the J call TRBJ2-3; D not certain. Germline CDR1 and CDR2: SGDLS and YYNGEE. There are 12 residues in the CDR3. The V end lost 0 bases, the J end lost 4 bases, and 3 bases lay between the germline ends. The DNA for the CDR3 is TGTGCCAGCAGCGTAGGGCCAGATACGCAGTATTTT. Amino acids: CASSVGPDTQYF.

This clone was counted only a few times. The V and J genes are TRBV11-3 and TRBJ2-1; TRBD2 matches 9 bases. V shed 5 bases, J shed 7 bases, and the junction held 9 bases outside the gene matches. The CDR3 runs to 15 residues. The germline V gene has CDR1 SGHNT and CDR2 YENEEA. CDR3 protein: CASSDGSGGWNEQFF. The DNA for the CDR3 is TGTGCCAGCAGCGACGGTAGCGGGGGATGGAATGAGCAGTTCTTC.

The chain carries TRBV5-1 and TRBJ1-3; a possible D gene is TRBD1 (6 bases). The ends were cut back, 0 bases at V and 4 bases at J, with 20 bases in the middle. The CDR3 runs 18 residues. Germline V gene sequence: CDR1 SGHRS, CDR2 YFSETQ. The CDR3 reads CASSLAASDSLYGNTIYF. The CDR3 DNA is TGCGCCAGCAGCTTGGCGGCTTCGGACAGTCTGTACGGAAACACCATATATTTT.

The sample holds one count of this clone. One end of the junction fails to match germline, which may point to a read error. The V and J genes are TRBV7-9 and TRBJ1-1, with no clear D. There are 12 residues in the CDR3. Looked up from germline, CDR1 is SEHNR and CDR2 is FQNEAQ (reference sequence). The CDR3, as DNA: TGTTCCAGCAGCCCCCGCGATACTGAAGCTTTCTTT. Amino acids: CSSSPRDTEAFF.

This chain links TRBV5-1 with TRBJ2-3; 11 bases align to TRBD2. Germline-derived CDR1 and CDR2 are SGHRS and YFSETQ. The length of the CDR3 is 18 residues. V dropped 2 bases and J dropped 0; count of bases not matched to a gene: 8. CDR3 DNA: TGCGCCAGCAGCTTTTTAGCGGGGGGGCCCGGCAGCACAGATACGCAGTATTTT. It translates to CASSFLAGGPGSTDTQYF. Looking up the rest from reference TRBV5-1 and TRBJ2-3 gives the full variable domain: KAGVTQTPRYLIKTRGQQVTLSCSPISGHRSVSWYQQTPGQGLQFLFEYFSETQRNKGNFPGRFSGRQFSNSRSEMNVSTLELGDSALYLCASSFLAGGPGSTDTQYFGPGTRLTVL.